These 25 T cell receptor beta chains originate from one sample sequenced in a study of post-analysis software for immune sequencing data. Study results and caveats: Patients had higher frequencies than controls of five or six TRBV segments, including TRBV5-6, TRBV5-1 and TRBV20-1.

These receptors have no identified antigens. cDNA libraries of TCR beta carried unique molecular identifiers. One entry per CDR3 protein, called by TCRdb with MiXCR from the PCR reads. The sample shows some 800,000 distinct CDR3 sequences, roughly 50% of them seen only once. Sample: blood. The receptors stem from a girl between 10 and 17 years old with multiple sclerosis.

This clonotype has more than one count but fewer than ten. The chain recombines TRBV30 with TRBJ2-1, with 10 nucleotides matching TRBD2. Germline V gives CDR1 GTSNPN, CDR2 SVGIG (reference sequence). V was pared by 2 bases and J by 5 bases, with 0 bases of the junction left unmatched. The CDR3 runs to 13 residues. CDR3 region: CAWSSGRDNEQFF. In DNA form, the CDR3 reads TGTGCCTGGAGTAGCGGGAGGGACAATGAGCAGTTCTTC.

This chain links TRBV7-9 with TRBJ1-2; D not resolved. Trimming stripped 5 bases from V and 8 bases from J, with 15 bases between. The germline CDR1 and CDR2 sequences are SEHNR and FQNEAQ (reference sequence). The CDR3 spans 13 residues. The CDR3 DNA reads TGTGCCAGCAGCCCGTACGACATCGAGGGCTACACCTTC. This translates into CASSPYDIEGYTF.

This sequence joins TRBV10-3 and TRBJ1-6; maybe TRBD1 (6 bases). The CDR3 covers 14 residues. CDR1 ENHRY and CDR2 SYGVKD come from the germline V gene. V lost 3 bases, J lost 6 bases, and 9 bases lay in between. As DNA, the CDR3 is TGTGCCATCAGTGACCCCAGGGGTAATTCACCCCTCCACTTT. The encoded protein is CAISDPRGNSPLHF.

This clonotype has a single count. The chain links TRBV20-1 to TRBJ1-5, with a tentative D call TRBD1 (5 bases). This CDR3 has 15 residues. Per germline, CDR1 DFQATT and CDR2 SNEGSKA (reference sequence). The V end was cut by 1 base, the J end by 0 bases, with 10 bases between. The CDR3: CSARGQGNSNQPQHF. Here the CDR3 DNA reads TGCAGTGCTAGAGGTCAGGGTAATAGCAATCAGCCCCAGCATTTT.

The genes are TRBV6-1 and TRBJ2-1; maybe TRBD2 (6 bases). Germline CDR1 is MNHNS and CDR2 is SASEGT. The CDR3 sequence is 14 residues long. Trimming pared 7 bases from V and 1 base from J, leaving 11 bases between. CDR3 protein: CASTRDSSYNEQFF. Here the CDR3 DNA reads TGTGCCAGCACCCGGGACTCGTCCTACAATGAGCAGTTCTTC.

This clonotype appeared a few times. The CDR3 loop reads CSARSVDEQFF. The CDR3 nucleotides are TGCAGTGCTAGGTCGGTCGATGAGCAGTTCTTC. The rearrangement joins TRBV20-1 to TRBJ2-1; D not resolved. Germline V CDR1 and CDR2: DFQATT, SNEGSKA (reference sequence). This CDR3 is built from 11 residues. V gave up 3 bases and J gave up 8 bases, with 8 bases separating them.

The V call is TRBV7-2, the J call TRBJ2-7; D is undetermined. CDR3 size: 13 residues. Trimming took off 1 base at V and 2 bases at J, with 6 bases between the two ends. Germline CDR1 is SGHTA and CDR2 is FQGNSA. CDR3 protein: CASSLGMPYEQYF. CDR3 coding DNA: TGTGCCAGCAGCTTAGGTATGCCCTACGAGCAGTACTTC.

Only a few counts were recorded for this clonotype. The chain recombines TRBV20-1 with TRBJ2-4; D is uncertain. V was shortened by 3 bases and J by 1 base, with 13 bases between the two germline ends. CDR1 and CDR2 (germline): DFQATT, SNEGSKA (reference sequence). The length of the CDR3 is 15 residues. CDR3 loop: CSARGDLFAKNIQYF. The CDR3 DNA reads TGCAGTGCTAGGGGCGACCTGTTTGCCAAAAACATTCAGTACTTC.

The CDR3 loop is CASSQEGRYYGYTF. The CDR3 DNA follows: TGTGCCAGCAGCCAAGAGGGGCGGTATTATGGCTACACCTTC. V and J are TRBV14 and TRBJ1-2, with a weak D call TRBD1 (5 bases). The CDR3 consists of 14 residues. V was pared by 0 bases and J by 5 bases, with 10 bases between. Per germline, CDR1 SGHDN and CDR2 FVKESK.

This clonotype has more than one count but fewer than ten. The V and J genes are TRBV28 and TRBJ2-3; 9 positions match TRBD2. This CDR3 is 14 amino acids long. CDR1 and CDR2 from the germline V gene are MDHEN and SYDVKM. V dropped 8 bases and J dropped 0; count of bases not matched to a gene: 3. CDR3 in DNA: TGTGCCAGCCTAGCGGGGCTGAGCACAGATACGCAGTATTTT. Amino acids: CASLAGLSTDTQYF. Complete variable domain (other parts from reference TRBV28 and TRBJ2-3): DVKVTQSSRYLVKRTGEKVFLECVQDMDHENMFWYRQDPGLGLRLIYFSYDVKMKEKGDIPEGYSVSREKKERFSLILESASTNQTSMYLCASLAGLSTDTQYFGPGTRLTVL.

This clonotype was picked up a small number of times. This chain connects TRBV5-1 to TRBJ2-3; D unclear. The CDR3 covers 15 residues. From germline, CDR1 is SGHRS and CDR2 YFSETQ. Trimming removed 4 bases at V and 2 bases at J, with 14 bases between. The CDR3 bases are TGCGCCAGCAGCCTGGATCGAGTCGACACAGATACGCAGTATTTT. Its translation is CASSLDRVDTDTQYF.

The chain combines TRBV28 with TRBJ2-2, with TRBD1 identical over 9 bases. The CDR3 is 13 amino acids. Germline V gene lookup returns CDR1 MDHEN and CDR2 SYDVKM. With 10 bases clipped from V and 5 bases from J, the junction kept 5 bases outside the gene matches. CDR3 sequence reads: CAIGGTGTGELFF. The CDR3 nucleotides read TGTGCCATTGGGGGGACAGGGACCGGGGAGCTGTTTTTT. Filled out from reference TRBV28 and TRBJ2-2, the complete variable domain reads DVKVTQSSRYLVKRTGEKVFLECVQDMDHENMFWYRQDPGLGLRLIYFSYDVKMKEKGDIPEGYSVSREKKERFSLILESASTNQTSMYLCAIGGTGTGELFFGEGSRLTVL.

This chain uses TRBV20-1 with TRBJ2-4, with unresolved D. The J call may be faulty, since TRBJ2-7 better matches the DNA end. CDR1 is DFQATT and CDR2 is SNEGSKA in the germline V gene (reference sequence). This CDR3 contains 13 residues. The CDR3 loop is CSARDSETYEQYF. CDR3 nucleotide sequence: TGCAGTGCTAGAGACAGCGAGACCTACGAGCAGTACTTC.

The chain carries TRBV10-3 and TRBJ2-1, with a tentative D call TRBD2 (7 bases). The CDR3 totals 15 residues. The germline gives CDR1 ENHRY, CDR2 SYGVKD. V lost 10 bases and J 2 bases, leaving 18 bases between the germline ends. As DNA, the CDR3 is TGTGCCAGTAGGGGGGGAGAAAAGGCCTACAATGAGCAGTTCTTC. Translating it yields CASRGGEKAYNEQFF.

This clonotype was detected a few times. This chain joins TRBV20-1 and TRBJ2-7, with D possibly being TRBD1 or TRBD2 (5 bases each). Germline lookup yields CDR1 DFQATT and CDR2 SNEGSKA (reference sequence). The CDR3 contains 16 residues. Trimming took off 6 bases at V and 1 base at J, with 22 bases between the two ends. CDR3: CSARSAYWGISYEQYF. The CDR3 nucleotides are TGCAGTGCCCGATCCGCCTATTGGGGGATATCCTACGAGCAGTACTTC.

V gene TRBV28 combines with J gene TRBJ2-3; a possible D gene is TRBD2 (7 bases). The CDR3 sequence is 17 residues long. Germline V gene lookup returns CDR1 MDHEN and CDR2 SYDVKM. The V end lost 1 base, the J end lost 7 bases, and 21 bases lay between the germline ends. The CDR3, as DNA: TGTGCCAGCAGTTTATCCGCTTTCGGAGGGGGGGAGCATACGCAGTATTTT. This codes for CASSLSAFGGGEHTQYF.

This clonotype appeared a few times. The genes are TRBV2 and TRBJ2-3, with 10 bases lining up with TRBD2. Germline trimming cut 7 bases from V and 5 bases from J; bases unmatched to any gene: 9. CDR3 length: 15 residues. CDR1 and CDR2 (germline): SNHLY, FYNNEI. Here the CDR3 DNA reads TGTGCCAGCAACCGTCTAGCGGGAGAGGGAGATACGCAGTATTTT. It yields the protein CASNRLAGEGDTQYF.

The chain couples TRBV12-3 or TRBV12-4 to TRBJ2-7, with a tentative D call TRBD1 (6 bases). Trimming took off 0 bases at V and 7 bases at J, with 16 bases between the two ends. The CDR3 is 15 amino acids. The CDR3 reads CASSLARGTRGEQYF. The CDR3 coding sequence is TGTGCCAGCAGTTTAGCGAGGGGGACCCGAGGGGAGCAGTACTTC.

This clonotype showed up just a few times. The V and J genes are TRBV5-1 and TRBJ2-7; TRBD2 matches at 7 bases. The CDR3 has 16 residues. Germline CDR1 and CDR2: SGHRS and YFSETQ. V lost 2 bases, J lost 1 base, and 9 bases stayed unmatched. CDR3 DNA: TGCGCCAGCAGCTTAGGGAGTAGCGGGCCTTCCTACGAGCAGTACTTC. Amino acids: CASSLGSSGPSYEQYF.

This sequence joins TRBV7-9 and TRBJ2-7; D is uncertain. The J call may not be correct, given that the DNA end is closer to TRBJ2-5. Germline loops: CDR1 SEHNR, CDR2 FQNEAQ (reference sequence). This CDR3 spans 15 amino acids. CDR3 bases: TGTGCCAGCAGCTCCTACCCCACAACCGGAGAGACCCAGTACTTC. Translating it yields CASSSYPTTGETQYF.

The CDR3 spells CASSQVVINEQFF. The CDR3 DNA follows: TGCGCCAGCAGCCAAGTCGTGATCAATGAGCAGTTCTTC. This chain uses TRBV4-1 with TRBJ2-1; D is uncertain. V lost 1 base, J lost 6 bases, and 7 bases lay in between. Germline V lookup: CDR1 MGHRA, CDR2 YSYEKL. The CDR3 consists of 13 residues.

Notes on this clonotype: A much larger clone differs from this one at a single base, so this may be a read error. This likely comes from a read error, as the CDR3 has no conserved phenylalanine or tryptophan at its end. The chain uses TRBV5-1 and TRBJ2-5; 12 nucleotides match TRBD2. After removal of 4 bases from V and 2 bases from J, the junction contained 9 bases not matched to a gene. The CDR3 covers 17 residues. Per germline, CDR1 SGHRS and CDR2 YFSETQ. CDR3: CASSTAGLAGPQETQYL. CDR3 in DNA: TGCGCCAGCAGCACGGCGGGACTAGCGGGTCCGCAAGAGACCCAGTACCTC.

This chain links TRBV28 with TRBJ1-4, with 7 nucleotides matching TRBD1. Trimming cost V 4 bases and J 8 bases; bases outside gene matches: 19. Per germline, CDR1 MDHEN and CDR2 SYDVKM. The CDR3 spans 18 residues. This CDR3 reads CASSSLIENFDRAEKLFF. DNA for the CDR3: TGTGCCAGCAGTTCGTTAATCGAAAACTTTGACAGGGCGGAAAAACTGTTTTTT.

This clonotype occurred once. The chain is built from TRBV20-1 and TRBJ2-5; 7 positions match TRBD1. Losses at the gene ends were 7 bases for V and 3 bases for J; bases not matched to a gene: 14. Germline loops: CDR1 DFQATT, CDR2 SNEGSKA (reference sequence). The CDR3 is 15 residues long. This chain's CDR3 is CSVLMADRNKETQYF. CDR3 sequence (DNA): TGCAGTGTTCTTATGGCGGACAGGAATAAAGAGACCCAGTACTTC.

J is TRBJ2-3 and V is TRBV24-1; 8 bases agree with TRBD1. Trimming removed 2 bases from V and 3 bases from J; junction bases left unmatched: 6. Germline CDR1 is KGHDR and CDR2 is SFDVKD. CDR3 length equals 16 residues. The CDR3 sequence is CATSDSRQGTTDTQYF. The CDR3 DNA reads TGTGCCACCAGTGATTCGCGACAGGGGACTACAGATACGCAGTATTTT.